This TCR beta chain was profiled in a study of blood T cell repertoires in COVID-19. Study at large: T cells, B-cell-depleted T cells, or PBMCs provided the cDNA or gDNA that served as material.

CDR3 length: 13 amino acids. Germline-derived CDR1 and CDR2 are LGHNT and FRNRAP. V was clipped by 8 bases and J by 3 bases; unmatched bases: 1. Generated by immunoSEQ multiplex PCR, the TCRdb table keeps only in-frame clones and is missing some. The sample records around 700,000 clones, 75% to 90% being singletons. Sequencing was done on a sample of peripheral blood. The chain is built from TRBV12-5 and TRBJ2-3; 11 nucleotides align to TRBD2. The receptor comes from a woman aged 18-29 years with acute or convalescent COVID-19. The CDR3 region is CASRLAGTDTQYF. The CDR3 DNA is TGTGCTAGTCGACTAGCGGGAACAGATACGCAGTATTTT.